This T cell receptor beta chain was identified during a study of vaccination effects on CD4 cells after COVID-19 (dated by TCRdb to 2022 to 2024). At the level of the whole study: Each participant received two doses of an mRNA SARS-CoV-2 vaccine, either BNT162b2 or mRNA-1273. SARS-CoV-2 spike-specific CD4+ TCR repertoires from before and after mRNA vaccination were compared in COVID-19 convalescent patients and in infection-naive vaccine recipients. Altogether, over 9 COVID-19 convalescent patients and several SARS-CoV-2-naive healthy vaccine recipients made up the full study. Cultures from other donors in the study were sequenced using the Oncomine TCR Beta short-read assay on an Illumina iSeq 100. Study-wide findings and limitations: Among healthy vaccine recipients, nearly all vaccine-induced clones were SARS-CoV-2 mono-reactive, and only 1 of 255 was cross-reactive with common cold coronaviruses. Both infection-induced and vaccine-induced clones contracted markedly at late post-vaccination timepoints, which is consistent with waning T cell responses. The study was limited by a small number of convalescent patients and lacked early post-infection timepoints.

As to this clone: Which antigen it targets is not known. No much larger clone is present one base from it, and per-base qualities are unavailable.

Receptor libraries were prepared by the immunoSEQ multiplex PCR assay. DNA from the cultured, isolated CD4+ T cells was subjected to TCR beta CDR3 sequencing. As for the authors' bioinformatics: Non-productive TCR sequences were removed, reads were trimmed to the CDR3 region, and CDR3s of at least 7 amino acids were retained. Antigen-specific clonotypes were identified using the MANAFEST web app by comparison of expansion in peptide wells against reference cultures. For clones to be considered positive, expansion at FDR<0.05 versus reference and all other wells, an odds ratio above 5, and a frequency above 0.1% in two replicate wells were required. Cross-reactive clonotypes were defined as significantly expanded in SARS-CoV-2 spike wells and in at least one common cold coronavirus spike condition. Levenshtein distance calculated with the stringdist R package was used to assess CDR3 similarity, and unrooted trees were constructed with ape in R 3.6.1. Entries here come from immuneACCESS through TCRdb and include only in-frame sequences with V and J called. Some clones fail to appear in such tables; in the studies checked, an unresolved V gene covers under half of the shortfall, and the cause of the remainder is unknown. The DNA gave D and trimming, while V, J and clone size come from that table. Here the sample has 30,000 to 35,000 clones; more than 70% occur a single time. The top ten hold around 30% of the sample.

To identify antigen-specific CD4+ T cell clonotypes by their expansion, the ViraFEST assay first stimulated PBMC with viral peptide pools and then applied TCR sequencing. After roughly 11 days of culture, CD4+ T cells were isolated with the EasySep CD4+ T cell isolation kit. None of the healthy vaccine recipients had a prior SARS-CoV-2 infection, which was confirmed by nucleocapsid antibody tests that came back negative both before and after vaccination. Each well held roughly 2 million PBMC cultured in IMDM containing around 5% human AB serum, roughly 10 IU/ml IL-2 and gentamicin, along with around 9.1 ug/ml peptides. Half of the culture medium was replaced with fresh IL-2-containing medium on days 3 and 7. Unless otherwise noted, each peptide stimulation condition was cultured in triplicate wells. Using Ficoll-Paque Plus gradient centrifugation, PBMC were separated from whole blood and then either used fresh or cryopreserved at -140C. The overlapping peptide pools covered the spike proteins of SARS-CoV-2 as well as those of the common cold coronaviruses HCoV-NL63, HCoV-OC43 and HCoV-229E. The QIAamp micro DNA kit was used to extract genomic DNA from the cultured CD4+ T cells.

The source material was CD4+ T cells from PBMCs cultured with HCoV-OC43 spike peptides, sampled before COVID-19 vaccination. This specimen's cell subset or site label, per the study, means: HCoV-OC43 spike overlapping peptide pool stimulation. This clonotype was sampled from a human donor who received a COVID-19 vaccine.

The CDR3 sequence is CASRSGLPPYEQYF. The DNA is as follows: TGCGCCAGCAGATCTGGACTCCCACCTTACGAGCAGTACTTC. Here the chain combines TRBV5-1 and TRBJ2-7; the best D guess is TRBD2, with 5 bases matching. The CDR3, from cysteine to phenylalanine, totals 14 residues. This entry keeps only the CDR3 DNA: 42 bases, framed from base 1. Between the V and J ends, shortened by 5 bases and 4 bases respectively, the junction contains 16 bases. The germline V gene encodes CDR1 SGHRS and CDR2 YFSETQ.